A single sample is the source of the 3 T cell receptor beta chains below, sequenced in a study of cytomegalovirus exposure and HLA in healthy donors. Assay: immunoSEQ multiplex PCR; the TCRdb copy retains only in-frame clones and omits some. The top ten hold 1.3% of the sample, which has just over 80,000 clones, around 96% seen once. The sequencing input was PBMCs. Source of these receptors: a woman under 30 in good health and CMV-seronegative.

The rearrangement joins TRBV10-1 to TRBJ2-1, with D possibly being TRBD1 (6 bases). The CDR3 sequence is 14 residues long. Germline CDR1 reads WNHNN; CDR2 reads SYGVQD (reference sequence). Trimming took off 2 bases at V and 5 bases at J, with 10 bases between the two ends. This chain's CDR3 is CASSERTVNNEQFF. The CDR3, as DNA: TGCGCCAGCAGTGAGCGGACAGTGAACAATGAGCAGTTCTTC.

This chain uses TRBV27 with TRBJ2-1; TRBD2 agrees at 14 bases. Germline V lookup: CDR1 MNHEY, CDR2 SMNVEV (reference sequence). The CDR3 consists of 15 residues. Trimming removed 0 bases from V and 8 bases from J; junction bases left unmatched: 0. The CDR3 DNA is TGTGCCAGCAGTTTATCGACTAGCGGGAGGGATGAGCAGTTCTTC. This sequence encodes CASSLSTSGRDEQFF.

The rearrangement links TRBV30 to TRBJ2-3; 9 nucleotides align to TRBD2. The CDR3 runs to 15 residues. Trimming cost V 7 bases and J 0 bases; bases outside gene matches: 8. Germline CDR1 GTSNPN, CDR2 SVGIG (reference sequence). Written as DNA, the CDR3 is TGTGCCTCTACCCCGGGACTAGCTAGCACAGATACGCAGTATTTT. Its protein is CASTPGLASTDTQYF.